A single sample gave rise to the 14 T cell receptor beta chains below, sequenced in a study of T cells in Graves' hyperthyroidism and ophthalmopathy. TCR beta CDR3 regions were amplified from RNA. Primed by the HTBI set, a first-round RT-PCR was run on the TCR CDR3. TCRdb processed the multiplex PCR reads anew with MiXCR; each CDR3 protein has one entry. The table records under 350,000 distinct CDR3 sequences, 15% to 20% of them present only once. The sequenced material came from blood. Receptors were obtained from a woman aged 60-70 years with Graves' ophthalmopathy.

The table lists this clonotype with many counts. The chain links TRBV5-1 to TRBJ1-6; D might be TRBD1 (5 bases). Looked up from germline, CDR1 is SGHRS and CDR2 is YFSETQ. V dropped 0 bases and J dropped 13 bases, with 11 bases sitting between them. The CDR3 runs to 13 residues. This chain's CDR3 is CASSLDQGSPLHF. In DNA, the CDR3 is TGCGCCAGCAGCTTGGACCAGGGAAGTCCCCTCCACTTT.

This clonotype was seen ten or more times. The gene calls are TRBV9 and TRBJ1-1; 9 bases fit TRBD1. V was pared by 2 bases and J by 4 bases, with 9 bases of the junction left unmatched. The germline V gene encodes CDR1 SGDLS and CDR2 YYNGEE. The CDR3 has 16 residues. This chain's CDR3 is CASSVGTGRGFTEAFF. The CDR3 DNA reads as TGTGCCAGCAGCGTGGGGACAGGGAGGGGATTCACTGAAGCTTTCTTT.

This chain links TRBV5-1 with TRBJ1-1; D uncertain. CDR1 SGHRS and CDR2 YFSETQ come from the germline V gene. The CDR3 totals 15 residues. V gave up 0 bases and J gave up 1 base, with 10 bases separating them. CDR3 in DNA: TGCGCCAGCAGCTTGGCTAGACGGACGAACACTGAAGCTTTCTTT. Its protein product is CASSLARRTNTEAFF.

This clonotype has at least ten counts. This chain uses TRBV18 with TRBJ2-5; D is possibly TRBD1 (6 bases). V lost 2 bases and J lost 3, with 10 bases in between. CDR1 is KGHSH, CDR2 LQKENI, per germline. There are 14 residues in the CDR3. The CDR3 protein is CASSPGHREETQYF. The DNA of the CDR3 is TGTGCCAGCTCACCAGGCCACAGGGAAGAGACCCAGTACTTC. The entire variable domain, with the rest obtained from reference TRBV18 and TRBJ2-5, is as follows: NAGVMQNPRHLVRRRGQEARLRCSPMKGHSHVYWYRQLPEEGLKFMVYLQKENIIDESGMPKERFSAEFPKEGPSILRIQQVVRGDSAAYFCASSPGHREETQYFGPGTRLLVL.

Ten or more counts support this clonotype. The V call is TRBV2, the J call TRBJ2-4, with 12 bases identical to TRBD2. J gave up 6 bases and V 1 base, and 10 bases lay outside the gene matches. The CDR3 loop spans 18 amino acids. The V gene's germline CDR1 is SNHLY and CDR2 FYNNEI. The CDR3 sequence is CASSEVPGLAGGRNIQYF. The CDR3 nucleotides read TGTGCCAGCAGTGAAGTTCCTGGTCTAGCGGGGGGGCGAAACATTCAGTACTTC.

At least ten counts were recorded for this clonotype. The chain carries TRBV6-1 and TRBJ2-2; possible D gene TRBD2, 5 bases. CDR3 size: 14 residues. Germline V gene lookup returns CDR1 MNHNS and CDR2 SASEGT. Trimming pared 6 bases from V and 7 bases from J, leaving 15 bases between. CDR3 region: CASSGVFGVGELFF. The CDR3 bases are TGTGCCAGCAGCGGAGTCTTCGGGGTCGGGGAGCTGTTTTTT.

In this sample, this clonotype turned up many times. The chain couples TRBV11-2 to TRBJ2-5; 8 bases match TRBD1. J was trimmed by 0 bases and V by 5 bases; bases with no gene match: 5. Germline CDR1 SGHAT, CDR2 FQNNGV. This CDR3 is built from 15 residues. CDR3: CASSTTTGDQETQYF. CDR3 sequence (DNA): TGTGCCAGCAGCACAACGACAGGGGACCAAGAGACCCAGTACTTC. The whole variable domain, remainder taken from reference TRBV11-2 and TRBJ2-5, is EAGVAQSPRYKIIEKRQSVAFWCNPISGHATLYWYQQILGQGPKLLIQFQNNGVVDDSQLPKDRFSAERLKGVDSTLKIQPAKLEDSAVYLCASSTTTGDQETQYFGPGTRLLVL.

CDR3 in DNA: TGCAGCGTTGAAAACCCGGGAGTAACCTACGAGCAGTACTTC. It is translated as CSVENPGVTYEQYF. The chain combines TRBV29-1 with TRBJ2-7, with a possible D match to TRBD2 (6 bases). The germline gives CDR1 SQVTM, CDR2 ANQGSEA. The length of the CDR3 is 14 residues. Trimming took off 2 bases at V and 2 bases at J, with 13 bases between the two ends.

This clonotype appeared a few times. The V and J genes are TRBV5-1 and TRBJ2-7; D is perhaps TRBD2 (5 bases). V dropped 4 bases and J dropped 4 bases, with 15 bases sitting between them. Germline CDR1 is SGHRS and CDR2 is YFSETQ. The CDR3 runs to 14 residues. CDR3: CASSPADSSYEQYF. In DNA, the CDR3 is TGCGCCAGCAGCCCCGCGGACTCATCGTACGAGCAGTACTTC.

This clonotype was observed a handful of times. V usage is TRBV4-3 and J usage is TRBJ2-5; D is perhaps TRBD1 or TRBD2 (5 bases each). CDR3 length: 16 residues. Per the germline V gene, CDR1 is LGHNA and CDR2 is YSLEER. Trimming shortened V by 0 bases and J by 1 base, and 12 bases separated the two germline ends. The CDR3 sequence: CASSQDPGSFQETQYF. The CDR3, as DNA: TGCGCCAGCAGCCAAGACCCAGGGAGCTTCCAAGAGACCCAGTACTTC.

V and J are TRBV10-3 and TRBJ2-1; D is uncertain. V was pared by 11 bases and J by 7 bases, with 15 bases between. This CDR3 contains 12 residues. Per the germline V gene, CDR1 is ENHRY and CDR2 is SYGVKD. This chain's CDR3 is CASRSSQNEQFF. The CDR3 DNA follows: TGTGCCTCCCGGTCTAGTCAAAATGAGCAGTTCTTC.

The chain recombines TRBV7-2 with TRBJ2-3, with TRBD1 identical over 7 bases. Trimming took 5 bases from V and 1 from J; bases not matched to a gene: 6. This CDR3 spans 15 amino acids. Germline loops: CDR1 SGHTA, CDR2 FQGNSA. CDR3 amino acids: CASSLRQGGTDTQYF. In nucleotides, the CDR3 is TGTGCCAGCAGCCTTCGACAGGGCGGCACAGATACGCAGTATTTT. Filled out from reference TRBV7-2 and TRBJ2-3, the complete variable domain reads GAGVSQSPSNKVTEKGKDVELRCDPISGHTALYWYRQSLGQGLEFLIYFQGNSAPDKSGLPSDRFSAERTGGSVSTLTIQRTQQEDSAVYLCASSLRQGGTDTQYFGPGTRLTVL.

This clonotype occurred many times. This chain's CDR3 is CASSSGQGDTEAFF. CDR3 nucleotides: TGTGCCAGCAGTTCCGGACAGGGTGACACTGAAGCTTTCTTT. The chain joins TRBV28 to TRBJ1-1, with TRBD1 identical over 8 bases. J gave up 3 bases and V 4 bases, and 4 bases lay outside the gene matches. Germline V gene data show CDR1 as MDHEN and CDR2 as SYDVKM. CDR3 size: 14 residues.

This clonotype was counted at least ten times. CDR3 sequence: CASSLAHSYTDTQYF. In DNA form, the CDR3 reads TGTGCCAGCAGCTTGGCCCATTCCTACACAGATACGCAGTATTTT. The chain links TRBV7-3 to TRBJ2-3; no reliable D call. The CDR3 extends over 15 amino acids. The germline CDR1 and CDR2 sequences are SGHTA and FQGTGA. Trimming stripped 3 bases from V and 2 bases from J, with 12 bases between.